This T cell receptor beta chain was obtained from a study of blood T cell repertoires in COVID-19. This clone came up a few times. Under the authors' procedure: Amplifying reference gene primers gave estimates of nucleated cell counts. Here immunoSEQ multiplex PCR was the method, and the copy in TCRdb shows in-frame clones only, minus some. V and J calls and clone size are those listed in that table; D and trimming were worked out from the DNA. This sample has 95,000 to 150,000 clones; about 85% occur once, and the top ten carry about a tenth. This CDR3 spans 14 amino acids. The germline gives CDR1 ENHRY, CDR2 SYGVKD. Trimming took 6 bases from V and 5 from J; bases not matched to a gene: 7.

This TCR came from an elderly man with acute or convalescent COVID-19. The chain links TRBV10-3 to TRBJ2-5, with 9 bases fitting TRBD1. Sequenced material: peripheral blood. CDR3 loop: CAISRDRAGETQYF. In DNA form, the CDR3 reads TGTGCCATCAGCCGGGACAGGGCAGGCGAGACCCAGTACTTC.